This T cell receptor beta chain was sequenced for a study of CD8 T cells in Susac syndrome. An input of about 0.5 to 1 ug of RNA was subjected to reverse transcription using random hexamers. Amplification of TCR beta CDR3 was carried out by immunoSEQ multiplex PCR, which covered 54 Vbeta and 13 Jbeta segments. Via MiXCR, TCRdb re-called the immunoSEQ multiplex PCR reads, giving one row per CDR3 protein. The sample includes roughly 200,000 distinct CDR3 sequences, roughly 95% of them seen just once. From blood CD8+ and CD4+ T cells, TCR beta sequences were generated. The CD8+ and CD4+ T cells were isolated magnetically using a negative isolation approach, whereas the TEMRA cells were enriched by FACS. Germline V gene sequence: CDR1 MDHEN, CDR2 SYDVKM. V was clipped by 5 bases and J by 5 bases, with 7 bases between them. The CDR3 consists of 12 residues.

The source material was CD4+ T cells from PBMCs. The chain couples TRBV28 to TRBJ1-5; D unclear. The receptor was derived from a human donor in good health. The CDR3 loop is CASSVRDQPQHF. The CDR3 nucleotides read TGTGCCAGCAGTGTCCGGGATCAGCCCCAGCATTTT.